This T cell receptor beta chain was sequenced for a study of PD-1 blockade in mismatch repair-deficient tumors. As for the study in general: All were previously treated, progressing patients with eleven to twelve mismatch repair-deficient cancer types. Study-wide results and limits: Tumor-resident clones, often absent from pretreatment blood, expanded after pembrolizumab and then contracted.

TCRdb keeps only in-frame clones here, not all; method: immunoSEQ multiplex PCR. The sample holds around 40,000 clones, more than 75% seen once. This CDR3 region has 15 residues. Deletions cut 0 bases from V and 2 bases from J, with 11 bases between. Germline CDR1 is LNHDA and CDR2 is SQIVND (reference sequence). A note on this clone: Its matching antigen is unknown.

All patients were mismatch repair deficient, assessed by either PCR or immunohistochemistry. The TCR-sequenced patients were three responders to pembrolizumab. J is TRBJ2-7 and V is TRBV19; D possibly corresponds to TRBD1 (5 bases). This specimen was peripheral blood, taken approximately 80 weeks after starting pembrolizumab. The TCR sequence derives from an adult with mismatch repair-deficient cancer. In nucleotides, the CDR3 is TGTGCCAGTAGTATAGATTTTGGCAGGGCCTACGAGCAGTACTTC. The encoded protein is CASSIDFGRAYEQYF.